The 14 T cell receptor beta chains presented below share a single source sample, sequenced in a study of response to subunit inactivated influenza vaccine. TCRdb fed the RT-PCR reads into MiXCR, producing one record per CDR3 protein. The table shows about half a million distinct CDR3 sequences, with approximately 24% occurring only once. The starting material was CD4+ T cells sorted from PBMCs, obtained 5 days after vaccination. These receptors were collected from a middle-aged man who received an inactivated influenza vaccine.

This clonotype was detected only a few times. Relative to the germline gene, one junction end is altered; a read error may explain this. The V and J genes are TRBV6-5 and TRBJ1-1; tentatively, D is TRBD1 (6 bases). The CDR3 length is 10 residues. Germline V gives CDR1 MNHEY, CDR2 SVGAGI. The CDR3 DNA is TGTGCCAGCAGAAAAGACAGGCCCCTCTTT. Protein product: CASRKDRPLF.

Written as DNA, the CDR3 is TGCGCCAGCAGCCCCGTCCGGGGTGAGCAGTTCTTC. Its protein product is CASSPVRGEQFF. This chain uses TRBV4-3 with TRBJ2-1, with TRBD2 as a possible D gene (5 bases). The germline CDR1 and CDR2 sequences are LGHNA and YSLEER. The V end was cut by 4 bases, the J end by 9 bases, with 10 bases between. The CDR3 is 12 residues long.

This sequence joins TRBV28 and TRBJ2-5, with D possibly matching TRBD2 (5 bases). The CDR3 sequence is 12 residues long. Germline CDR1 reads MDHEN; CDR2 reads SYDVKM. The V end was cut by 6 bases, the J end by 7 bases, with 12 bases between. Written as DNA, the CDR3 is TGTGCCAGCAGCCCTAAACGGGGGACCCAGTACTTC. Encoded protein: CASSPKRGTQYF. Together with reference TRBV28 and TRBJ2-5, the CDR3 gives the full variable domain: DVKVTQSSRYLVKRTGEKVFLECVQDMDHENMFWYRQDPGLGLRLIYFSYDVKMKEKGDIPEGYSVSREKKERFSLILESASTNQTSMYLCASSPKRGTQYFGPGTRLLVL.

The V and J genes are TRBV5-1 and TRBJ2-7; D gene uncertain. CDR3 size: 15 residues. The V end was cut by 1 base, the J end by 0 bases, with 11 bases between. Germline V gene sequence: CDR1 SGHRS, CDR2 YFSETQ. The CDR3 spells CASSLTVESSYEQYF. The CDR3 DNA is TGCGCCAGCAGCTTGACGGTAGAAAGCTCCTACGAGCAGTACTTC. Supplemented by reference TRBV5-1 and TRBJ2-7, the full variable domain reads KAGVTQTPRYLIKTRGQQVTLSCSPISGHRSVSWYQQTPGQGLQFLFEYFSETQRNKGNFPGRFSGRQFSNSRSEMNVSTLELGDSALYLCASSLTVESSYEQYFGPGTRLTVT.

This rearrangement joins TRBV5-5 to TRBJ1-2; 11 bases match TRBD1. The germline gives CDR1 SGHKS, CDR2 YYEKEE (reference sequence). CDR3 length equals 17 residues. The trim removed 4 bases at V and 7 bases at J, leaving 15 bases unmatched. DNA of the CDR3: TGTGCCAGCAGCCTCCGAGGACAGGGGGCAATTTATAGTGGCTACACCTTC. This codes for CASSLRGQGAIYSGYTF.

The chain employs TRBV20-1 and TRBJ2-3, with a tentative D call TRBD2 (6 bases). The CDR3 has 15 residues. Trimming cost V 2 bases and J 2 bases, with 14 bases left between them. Germline lookup yields CDR1 DFQATT and CDR2 SNEGSKA (reference sequence). CDR3 amino acids: CSARNEAGPTDTQYF. The CDR3 DNA is TGCAGTGCTAGAAACGAGGCGGGACCCACAGATACGCAGTATTTT.

This clonotype has just one count. The chain combines TRBV25-1 with TRBJ2-5, with 11 bases that match TRBD2. There are 16 residues in the CDR3. The germline V gene has CDR1 MGHDK and CDR2 SYGVNS. The junction had 10 bases not matched to a gene; V was cut back by 4 bases and J by 6 bases. CDR3 in DNA: TGTGCCAGCAGTGTGTCTAGCGGGGGGCTGGAAAAGACCCAGTACTTC. Translated, it gives CASSVSSGGLEKTQYF. The whole variable domain, remainder taken from reference TRBV25-1 and TRBJ2-5, is EADIYQTPRYLVIGTGKKITLECSQTMGHDKMYWYQQDPGMELHLIHYSYGVNSTEKGDLSSESTVSRIRTEHFPLTLESARPSHTSQYLCASSVSSGGLEKTQYFGPGTRLLVL.

V usage is TRBV30 and J usage is TRBJ2-7, with 9 bases fitting TRBD2. Germline trimming cut 4 bases from V and 6 bases from J; bases unmatched to any gene: 7. The CDR3 is 13 amino acids. Germline assignment: CDR1 GTSNPN and CDR2 SVGIG (reference sequence). In DNA form, the CDR3 reads TGTGCCTGGACTAGCGGGACCCCTACCGAGCAGTACTTC. Translating it yields CAWTSGTPTEQYF.

This clonotype occurred a few times. The CDR3 is CSARDDPTGTSGRMFNEQFF. Here the CDR3 DNA reads TGCAGTGCTAGAGATGACCCGACCGGGACTAGCGGGAGGATGTTCAATGAGCAGTTCTTC. This sequence joins TRBV20-1 and TRBJ2-1; 15 nucleotides align to TRBD2. This CDR3 has 20 residues. Germline CDR1 reads DFQATT; CDR2 reads SNEGSKA (reference sequence). V lost 0 bases and J lost 6; bases outside the gene matches: 15.

This clonotype occurred many times. The J gene is TRBJ2-7, the V gene TRBV5-1, with D maybe TRBD1 (6 bases). The CDR3 is made up of 13 amino acids. V lost 4 bases to trimming and J lost 4 bases, with 12 bases between them. Germline V gene lookup returns CDR1 SGHRS and CDR2 YFSETQ. CDR3 amino acids: CASSPRTAYEQYF. CDR3 bases: TGCGCCAGCAGCCCTAGGACAGCGTACGAGCAGTACTTC.

This chain connects TRBV4-2 to TRBJ2-7, with 10 bases aligning to TRBD2. Germline V gives CDR1 LGHNA, CDR2 YNFKEQ. CDR3 length equals 15 residues. V lost 2 bases to trimming and J lost 4 bases; unmatched junction nucleotides: 5. Written as DNA, the CDR3 is TGTGCCAGCAGCCAACCGGGACTAGCGAGATACGAGCAGTACTTC. It specifies CASSQPGLARYEQYF.

In this sample, this clonotype turned up many times. The CDR3 sequence is CASRSDRGRYNEQFF. The CDR3 nucleotides are TGTGCCAGCAGGTCGGACAGGGGCCGCTACAATGAGCAGTTCTTC. V is TRBV12-3 or TRBV12-4 and J is TRBJ2-1; 9 nucleotides align to TRBD1. The CDR3 totals 15 residues. V lost 6 bases to trimming and J lost 3 bases; unmatched junction nucleotides: 6.

This clonotype has more than one count but fewer than ten. This rearrangement joins TRBV12-3 or TRBV12-4 to TRBJ2-7; 7 bases fit TRBD1. V was pared by 7 bases and J by 4 bases, with 7 bases of the junction left unmatched. The CDR3 sequence is 13 residues long. The DNA for the CDR3 is TGTGCCAGCAACCTAAACAGGGGTTACGAGCAGTACTTC. This sequence encodes CASNLNRGYEQYF.

This clonotype turned up a few times. The chain couples TRBV20-1 to TRBJ1-2; tentative D call: TRBD1 (6 bases). CDR3 length: 14 residues. The germline CDR1 and CDR2 sequences are DFQATT and SNEGSKA (reference sequence). V was shortened by 3 bases and J by 8 bases, with 19 bases between the two germline ends. In nucleotides, the CDR3 is TGCAGTGCTAGCGGAGGGGGGTCGGCTAGAGGCTACACCTTC. Amino acids: CSASGGGSARGYTF.